These 30 T cell receptor beta chains share one sample of origin, sequenced in a study of T cell changes during pregnancy in multiple sclerosis. TCRdb's table, derived via immunoSEQ multiplex PCR, lists solely in-frame clones and lacks some. Of about 70,000 clones in the sample, about 94% are singletons; the top ten hold 0.58%. The sequencing used peripheral blood, collected in the third trimester of pregnancy. Every receptor here comes from a female donor with multiple sclerosis, enrolled in a pregnancy study.

V is TRBV4-2 and J is TRBJ1-5; D remains ambiguous. Between the trimmed V and J ends, which lost 0 bases and 4 bases, there was a span of 4 bases. CDR3 length equals 13 residues. Germline V lookup: CDR1 LGHNA, CDR2 YNFKEQ. CDR3 residues: CASSQDPNQPQHF. DNA of the CDR3: TGTGCCAGCAGCCAAGATCCGAATCAGCCCCAGCATTTT.

This sequence joins TRBV6-6 and TRBJ1-2; D uncertain. CDR1 MNHNY and CDR2 SVGAGI come from the germline V gene (reference sequence). The CDR3 consists of 12 residues. V lost 0 bases and J 6 bases, leaving 5 bases between the germline ends. CDR3: CASSYSRDGYTF. In DNA, the CDR3 is TGTGCCAGCAGTTACTCAAGAGATGGCTACACCTTC.

DNA for the CDR3: TGTGCTAGTGGTCCGGACAGGGATAAGCAGTTCTTC. Its protein product is CASGPDRDKQFF. The chain uses TRBV12-5 and TRBJ2-1; 8 bases are a match to TRBD1. Germline V gene lookup returns CDR1 LGHNT and CDR2 FRNRAP. The CDR3 runs to 12 residues. With V trimmed by 5 bases and J by 11 bases, 5 bases remained unmatched.

The chain is built from TRBV14 and TRBJ1-1, with D uncertain. Germline V gene sequence: CDR1 SGHDN, CDR2 FVKESK. This CDR3 spans 13 amino acids. Trimming pared 1 base from V and 4 bases from J, leaving 7 bases between. As DNA, the CDR3 is TGTGCCAGCAGCCAAGGGGCGGGCACTGAAGCTTTCTTT. It codes for CASSQGAGTEAFF.

The gene calls are TRBV27 and TRBJ1-6, with D possibly being TRBD1 (6 bases). V gave up 5 bases and J gave up 7 bases, with 12 bases separating them. CDR3 length: 14 amino acids. The V gene's germline CDR1 is MNHEY and CDR2 SMNVEV (reference sequence). This CDR3 reads CASSMTGPNSPLHF. CDR3 bases: TGTGCCAGCAGTATGACAGGACCCAATTCACCCCTCCACTTT.

The gene calls are TRBV6-1 and TRBJ2-7; TRBD1 matches 7 bases. The CDR3 has 14 amino acids. Losses at the gene ends were 4 bases for V and 4 bases for J; bases not matched to a gene: 7. CDR1 and CDR2 from the germline V gene are MNHNS and SASEGT. Written as DNA, the CDR3 is TGTGCCAGCAGTGTCGGGACAGTAGCTTACGAGCAGTACTTC. The encoded protein is CASSVGTVAYEQYF.

The CDR3 loop reads CASRPGLELQETQYF. The CDR3 region has the DNA TGTGCCAGCAGACCGGGACTAGAGCTCCAAGAGACCCAGTACTTC. The V call is TRBV7-9, the J call TRBJ2-5, with 8 bases aligning to TRBD2. V lost 6 bases and J lost 1; bases outside the gene matches: 7. The CDR3 is 15 amino acids. The germline V gene encodes CDR1 SEHNR and CDR2 FQNEAQ (reference sequence).

This clone was recorded only once. The CDR3 reads CASSLGGTGANEQFF. For the CDR3, the DNA is TGTGCCAGCAGCCTAGGGGGAACAGGGGCCAATGAGCAGTTCTTC. The chain links TRBV7-3 to TRBJ2-1, with 7 bases lining up with TRBD1. Germline assignment: CDR1 SGHTA and CDR2 FQGTGA. With V trimmed by 5 bases and J by 6 bases, 10 bases remained unmatched. The CDR3 runs 15 residues.

This clone occurred once. V usage is TRBV4-3 and J usage is TRBJ1-5, with a possible D match to TRBD1 (5 bases). The CDR3 contains 15 residues. The germline V and J ends were trimmed by 0 bases and 1 base, with 7 bases remaining between them. Germline-derived CDR1 and CDR2 are LGHNA and YSLEER. The CDR3 DNA reads TGCGCCAGCAGCCAAGACAGGGTAAGCAATCAGCCCCAGCATTTT. It yields the protein CASSQDRVSNQPQHF.

This chain's CDR3 is CASRLAGQETQYF. The CDR3 DNA sequence: TGTGCCTCCAGACTAGCGGGCCAAGAGACCCAGTACTTC. The chain couples TRBV19 to TRBJ2-5, with 10 nucleotides matching TRBD2. The trim removed 11 bases at V and 1 base at J, leaving 4 bases unmatched. Germline values: CDR1 LNHDA, CDR2 SQIVND (reference sequence). The CDR3 runs 13 residues.

The chain employs TRBV6-4 and TRBJ2-3; maybe TRBD2 (5 bases). The V and J ends lost 0 bases and 0 bases respectively, with 7 bases between them. Per germline, CDR1 MRHNA and CDR2 SNTAGT. CDR3 length: 15 residues. Here the CDR3 DNA reads TGTGCCAGCAGTGACTCGCGAGGGAGCACAGATACGCAGTATTTT. Translating it yields CASSDSRGSTDTQYF.

The chain recombines TRBV7-9 with TRBJ1-6; D is possibly TRBD1 (5 bases). The CDR3 totals 14 residues. Germline V gene data show CDR1 as SEHNR and CDR2 as FQNEAQ (reference sequence). V was clipped by 1 base and J by 11 bases, with 12 bases between them. This CDR3 reads CASSLEAGEAPLHF. The CDR3 region has the DNA TGTGCCAGCAGCTTAGAAGCGGGGGAAGCACCCCTCCACTTT.

The chain is built from TRBV29-1 and TRBJ2-1, with TRBD2 identical over 7 bases. With 1 base clipped from V and 9 bases from J, the junction kept 9 bases outside the gene matches. The length of the CDR3 is 14 residues. The germline V gene has CDR1 SQVTM and CDR2 ANQGSEA. The CDR3 nucleotides read TGCAGCGTTGAAGGAGCCCGACTAGCCGGTGAGCAGTTCTTC. Amino acid sequence: CSVEGARLAGEQFF.

This chain uses TRBV5-3 with TRBJ2-3; weak D call: TRBD2 (5 bases). TRBV5-3 carries the ORF label, with uncertain function. V was shortened by 0 bases and J by 1 base, with 15 bases between the two germline ends. The CDR3 has 17 residues. CDR3 region: CARSLGASKEGTDTQYF. CDR3 nucleotides: TGTGCCAGAAGCTTGGGGGCCTCAAAGGAGGGCACAGATACGCAGTATTTT.

V gene TRBV5-1 combines with J gene TRBJ2-5; TRBD1 matches 8 bases. The length of the CDR3 is 18 residues. The V gene end was trimmed by 4 bases and the J gene end by 1 base; junction bases not matched to a gene: 15. The germline CDR1 and CDR2 sequences are SGHRS and YFSETQ. The DNA of the CDR3 is TGCGCCAGCAGCCCTCCGGGACAGGCAGTCCCAGCCCAAGAGACCCAGTACTTC. This codes for CASSPPGQAVPAQETQYF.

The chain joins TRBV11-2 to TRBJ1-2; 8 bases line up with TRBD1. Germline-derived CDR1 and CDR2 are SGHAT and FQNNGV. Unmatched junction bases numbered 11, after V lost 3 bases and J lost 8 bases. There are 15 residues in the CDR3. The CDR3 loop reads CASSFGQGQGEGYTF. The DNA of the CDR3 is TGTGCCAGCAGCTTTGGACAGGGCCAGGGAGAAGGCTACACCTTC.

The chain uses TRBV19 and TRBJ2-7; D is perhaps TRBD1 (5 bases). The length of the CDR3 is 14 residues. The V end lost 1 base, the J end lost 0 bases, and 7 bases lay between the germline ends. The germline CDR1 and CDR2 sequences are LNHDA and SQIVND (reference sequence). Here the CDR3 DNA reads TGTGCCAGTAGTATAGGGACAAGCTCCTACGAGCAGTACTTC. Its protein is CASSIGTSSYEQYF.

The V gene is TRBV14, the J gene TRBJ2-7, with TRBD1 matching over 8 bases. V trimming: 7 bases; J trimming: 4 bases; junction bases outside the gene matches: 9. The germline gives CDR1 SGHDN, CDR2 FVKESK. This CDR3 has 14 residues. CDR3 bases: TGTGCCAGCAACGACAGGGGTTCACGTTACGAGCAGTACTTC. Translating gives CASNDRGSRYEQYF. The full variable domain, with the rest looked up from reference TRBV14 and TRBJ2-7, is EAGVTQFPSHSVIEKGQTVTLRCDPISGHDNLYWYRRVMGKEIKFLLHFVKESKQDESGMPNNRFLAERTGGTYSTLKVQPAELEDSGVYFCASNDRGSRYEQYFGPGTRLTVT.

The V gene is TRBV6-5, the J gene TRBJ1-1; TRBD1 might be the D (5 bases). V was cut by 7 bases and J by 5 bases, with 8 bases left in between. The CDR3 totals 11 residues. From germline, CDR1 is MNHEY and CDR2 SVGAGI. CDR3 residues: CASTGGTEAFF. The CDR3 DNA reads as TGTGCCAGCACGGGGGGAACTGAAGCTTTCTTT.

The V and J genes are TRBV25-1 and TRBJ2-3, with TRBD1 as a possible D gene (5 bases). Germline CDR1 and CDR2: MGHDK and SYGVNS. The germline V and J ends were trimmed by 6 bases and 2 bases, with 9 bases remaining between them. The CDR3 has 13 residues. In DNA, the CDR3 is TGTGCCAGCAGGGACATCAACACAGATACGCAGTATTTT. Protein sequence: CASRDINTDTQYF.

The chain carries TRBV18 and TRBJ2-7; D is possibly TRBD2 (6 bases). The germline CDR1 and CDR2 sequences are KGHSH and LQKENI. CDR3 size: 15 residues. Trimming took 2 bases from V and 4 from J, leaving 15 bases between them. The CDR3 here is CASSPVQDYMYEQYF. CDR3 bases: TGTGCCAGCTCACCAGTCCAGGACTATATGTACGAGCAGTACTTC.

The chain recombines TRBV7-3 with TRBJ2-5; D is perhaps TRBD2 (7 bases). From germline, CDR1 is SGHTA and CDR2 FQGTGA. The CDR3 contains 14 residues. V lost 5 bases and J 9 bases, leaving 19 bases between the germline ends. The CDR3 region is CASSPTGGPAAQYF. The CDR3 DNA reads as TGTGCCAGCAGCCCCACCGGGGGGCCGGCGGCCCAGTACTTC.

This chain uses TRBV4-3 with TRBJ2-1; TRBD2 might be the D (6 bases). The CDR3 sequence is 16 residues long. The V gene's germline CDR1 is LGHNA and CDR2 YSLEER. The V end lost 1 base, the J end lost 1 base, and 11 bases lay between the germline ends. CDR3 nucleotide sequence: TGCGCCAGCAGCCAAGTCGGGGACTTATCCTACAATGAGCAGTTCTTC. Its translation: CASSQVGDLSYNEQFF.

This clone was counted once. V is TRBV6-6 and J is TRBJ1-2; 11 nucleotides line up with TRBD1. Germline CDR1 reads MNHNY; CDR2 reads SVGAGI (reference sequence). The CDR3 length is 15 residues. Trimming at V came to 2 bases and at J to 8 bases, leaving 7 bases not matched to a gene. Written as DNA, the CDR3 is TGTGCCAGCAGTTACCCCCGGGACAGGGGGAACGGCTACACCTTC. Encoded protein: CASSYPRDRGNGYTF.

This clone has only a few counts. The chain couples TRBV10-3 to TRBJ1-6; 7 positions agree with TRBD1. The V gene's germline CDR1 is ENHRY and CDR2 SYGVKD. The ends lost 2 bases at V and 0 bases at J; junction bases unmatched: 7. The length of the CDR3 is 18 residues. This CDR3 reads CAISEVRGGRSYNSPLHF. The CDR3, as DNA: TGTGCCATCAGTGAGGTCAGAGGGGGCCGCTCCTATAATTCACCCCTCCACTTT.

V usage is TRBV9 and J usage is TRBJ1-5; D unresolved. Per germline, CDR1 SGDLS and CDR2 YYNGEE. This CDR3 has 14 amino acids. Trimming pared 0 bases from V and 8 bases from J, leaving 12 bases between. The CDR3 is CASSVGGINKPQHF. CDR3 in DNA: TGTGCCAGCAGCGTAGGCGGAATCAACAAGCCCCAGCATTTT.

The rearrangement uses TRBV9 and TRBJ1-5; D is uncertain. The CDR3 contains 15 residues. Trimming stripped 1 base from V and 7 bases from J, with 15 bases between. Per the germline V gene, CDR1 is SGDLS and CDR2 is YYNGEE. CDR3: CASSVSSGSGQPQHF. The CDR3 DNA follows: TGTGCCAGCAGCGTATCGTCCGGGTCGGGGCAGCCCCAGCATTTT. The full variable domain, completed using reference TRBV9 and TRBJ1-5, is DSGVTQTPKHLITATGQRVTLRCSPRSGDLSVYWYQQSLDQGLQFLIQYYNGEERAKGNILERFSAQQFPDLHSELNLSSLELGDSALYFCASSVSSGSGQPQHFGDGTRLSIL.

This sequence joins TRBV19 and TRBJ1-1, with 8 bases lining up with TRBD1. The CDR3 totals 18 residues. Germline CDR1 LNHDA, CDR2 SQIVND (reference sequence). J lost 3 bases, V lost 4 bases, and 16 bases had no gene match. The CDR3 loop reads CASSNPTDRVAYDTEAFF. As DNA, the CDR3 is TGTGCCAGTAGTAACCCCACGGACAGGGTGGCGTATGACACTGAAGCTTTCTTT.

The table lists this clone with a count of one. The genes are TRBV7-9 and TRBJ1-1; maybe TRBD1 (6 bases). V lost 2 bases and J lost 5, with 12 bases in between. Germline V lookup: CDR1 SEHNR, CDR2 FQNEAQ (reference sequence). CDR3 length equals 14 residues. The DNA for the CDR3 is TGTGCCAGCAGCTTACCAGGGGATGGTACTGAAGCTTTCTTT. Amino acids: CASSLPGDGTEAFF.

This clone has just one count. CDR3 residues: CASSLPGNSEAFF. The CDR3 DNA is TGTGCCAGCAGCTTGCCAGGAAATTCTGAAGCTTTCTTT. The chain combines TRBV5-6 with TRBJ1-1; D not resolved. Germline V gene data show CDR1 as SGHDT and CDR2 as YYEEEE. The CDR3 totals 13 residues. V lost 1 base to trimming and J lost 6 bases, with 10 bases between them.